These T cell receptor beta chains were read from a single sample in a study of T cells in Graves' hyperthyroidism and ophthalmopathy. Via MiXCR, TCRdb re-called the multiplex PCR reads, giving one row per CDR3 protein. This table has 450,000 to 550,000 distinct CDR3 sequences, around 22% appearing once. Sequenced sample: blood. The receptors stem from a woman in her twenties or thirties with Graves' ophthalmopathy. Each CDR3 is given with its conserved first and last residue. A D gene is named only where the DNA matches it firmly. The size entry is marked missing in some rows and otherwise reads once, few, many or a size class.

j_call d_call clone_size v_call cdr3_aa cdr3_nt
TRBJ1-1 - few TRBV29-1 CRTKGMGPSDYLNTEAFF TGCAGGACAAAGGGTATGGGCCCATCTGACTACCTAAACACTGAAGCTTTCTTT
TRBJ1-6 TRBD1 few TRBV20-1 CSATDRPDSPLHF TGCAGTGCTACGGACAGGCCGGATTCACCCCTCCACTTT
TRBJ1-5 TRBD1 - TRBV6-1 CASRRTGGRNQPQHF TGTGCCAGCAGGAGGACAGGGGGCCGGAATCAGCCCCAGCATTTT
TRBJ2-7 TRBD2 - TRBV9 CASSVGEGSYEQYF TGTGCCAGCAGCGTGGGGGAGGGTTCCTACGAGCAGTACTTC
TRBJ1-3 - - TRBV29-1 CSVEDPTSGNTIYF TGCAGCGTTGAAGACCCCACCTCTGGAAACACCATATATTTT
TRBJ2-5 - many TRBV6-5 CASSYSGGAETQYF TGTGCCAGCAGTTACTCGGGGGGGGCCGAGACCCAGTACTTC
TRBJ2-7 TRBD2 - TRBV7-6 CASSPTDGEGDEQYF TGTGCCAGCAGCCCGACCGACGGGGAGGGTGACGAGCAGTACTTC
TRBJ2-3 - - TRBV14 CASSRRFRHSTDTQYF TGTGCCAGCAGCCGGCGATTTAGACACAGCACAGATACGCAGTATTTT
TRBJ2-5 TRBD1 many TRBV29-1 CSGGTVTQETQYF TGCAGCGGAGGGACAGTGACACAAGAGACCCAGTACTTC
TRBJ1-3 - - TRBV20-1 CSAAGDSGNTIYF TGCAGTGCTGCAGGGGATTCTGGAAACACCATATATTTT
TRBJ2-5 TRBD2 - TRBV29-1 CSVGTGGNGETQYF TGCAGCGTTGGGACGGGAGGGAACGGAGAGACCCAGTACTTC
TRBJ1-1 - many TRBV20-1 CSAQKNTEAFF TGCAGTGCACAGAAGAACACTGAAGCTTTCTTT
TRBJ2-5 - few TRBV6-1 CARSAGAQETQYF TGTGCCAGGTCGGCGGGGGCACAAGAGACCCAGTACTTC
TRBJ2-7 - many TRBV20-1 CSARAPVYEQYF TGCAGTGCTAGAGCGCCGGTTTACGAGCAGTACTTC
TRBJ1-1 - many TRBV6-5 CASSYQSPGSTEAFF TGTGCCAGCAGTTACCAGTCCCCAGGGAGCACTGAAGCTTTCTTT
TRBJ2-2 TRBD2 - TRBV6-1 CASSEVLVAGILGTGELFF TGTGCCAGCAGTGAAGTTTTAGTAGCGGGAATTTTAGGCACCGGGGAGCTGTTTTTT
TRBJ1-1 - many TRBV12-3/TRBV12-4 CASSRGGVSEAFF TGTGCCAGCAGCCGCGGAGGGGTCTCTGAAGCTTTCTTT
TRBJ1-2 - - TRBV28 CASSTTPGGGYGYTF TGTGCCAGCAGTACCACGCCTGGGGGCGGGTATGGCTACACCTTC
TRBJ1-1 - many TRBV10-3 CAISENSAVGAFF TGTGCCATCAGTGAGAACAGCGCGGTCGGAGCTTTCTTT
TRBJ2-5 - few TRBV20-1 CSASESEGEETQYF TGCAGTGCTAGTGAGAGCGAAGGGGAAGAGACCCAGTACTTC
TRBJ2-7 - few TRBV6-1 CASSPGGDGDEQYF TGTGCCAGCAGTCCTGGGGGCGATGGGGACGAGCAGTACTTC
TRBJ1-2 - few TRBV27 CASRTAGVVYGYTF TGTGCCAGCCGTACTGCAGGGGTCGTCTATGGCTACACCTTC
TRBJ2-7 - many TRBV7-2 CASSLVTEQYF TGTGCCAGCAGCTTAGTTACCGAGCAGTACTTC
TRBJ2-6 - many TRBV19 CASSISLGGTGLANVLTF TGTGCCAGTAGTATCTCACTGGGGGGGACAGGTTTGGCCAACGTCCTGACTTTC
TRBJ1-1 - few TRBV12-3/TRBV12-4 CASTGRWNTEAFF TGTGCCAGCACAGGCCGGTGGAACACTGAAGCTTTCTTT
TRBJ1-1 - many TRBV28 CASSLVTRRDTEAFF TGTGCCAGCAGTTTAGTCACGAGGAGGGACACTGAAGCTTTCTTT